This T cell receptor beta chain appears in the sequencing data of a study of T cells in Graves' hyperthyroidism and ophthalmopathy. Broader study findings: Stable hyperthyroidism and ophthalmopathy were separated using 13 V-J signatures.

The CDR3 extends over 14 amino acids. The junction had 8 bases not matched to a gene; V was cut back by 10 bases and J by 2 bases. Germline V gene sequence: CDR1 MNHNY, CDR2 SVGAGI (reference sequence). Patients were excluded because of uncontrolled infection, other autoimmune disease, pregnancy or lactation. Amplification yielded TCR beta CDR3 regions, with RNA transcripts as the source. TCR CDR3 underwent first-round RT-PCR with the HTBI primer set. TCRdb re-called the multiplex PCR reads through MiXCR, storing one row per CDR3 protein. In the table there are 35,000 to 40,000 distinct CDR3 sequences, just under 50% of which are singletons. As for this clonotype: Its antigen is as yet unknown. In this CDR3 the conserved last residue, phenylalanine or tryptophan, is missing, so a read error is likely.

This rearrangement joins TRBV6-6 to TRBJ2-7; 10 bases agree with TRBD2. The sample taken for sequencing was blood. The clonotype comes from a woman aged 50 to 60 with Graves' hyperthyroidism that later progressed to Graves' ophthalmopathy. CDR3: CAIAGTSVTYEQYY. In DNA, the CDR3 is TGTGCCATCGCCGGGACTAGCGTGACCTACGAGCAGTACTAC.